These 18 T cell receptor beta chains came from one sample sequenced in a study of Ad26.COV2.S vaccination and SARS-CoV-2 variants. Noted treatment: approximately 18 received Ad26.COV2.S at low or high dose, single or two shots; 5 received placebo; per-sample allocation not given. Day 63 after the first vaccine or placebo injection was the time point for sampling. Repertoires were generated with immunoSEQ multiplex PCR, while TCRdb's copy carries only in-frame clones and drops some. The data contain fewer than 500,000 clones, 80% to 95% of them seen just once; the ten biggest clones take up more than 10%. Material: peripheral blood, obtained in a trial of Ad26.COV2.S vaccine versus placebo. Source of these receptors: a person between 18 and 60 years old who received the Ad26.COV2.S COVID-19 vaccine or a placebo.

The rearrangement joins TRBV24-1 to TRBJ2-3; 9 nucleotides align to TRBD2. V lost 6 bases and J lost 2; bases outside the gene matches: 14. The CDR3 covers 18 residues. Germline V CDR1 and CDR2: KGHDR, SFDVKD. CDR3 sequence: CATSNLAGHYHPTDTQYF. Written as DNA, the CDR3 is TGTGCCACCAGTAATCTAGCGGGACACTATCATCCCACAGATACGCAGTATTTT.

V and J are TRBV28 and TRBJ2-1; 8 bases are a match to TRBD2. The CDR3 extends over 18 amino acids. The germline V gene has CDR1 MDHEN and CDR2 SYDVKM. V lost 7 bases, J lost 7 bases, and 21 bases stayed unmatched. The CDR3 DNA is TGTGCCAGCACCCCGACCCAACGAGGGCGGGGGGAGAAAAATGAGCAGTTCTTC. It encodes CASTPTQRGRGEKNEQFF.

The V gene is TRBV4-1, the J gene TRBJ1-4, with 7 nucleotides matching TRBD1. Germline values: CDR1 MGHRA, CDR2 YSYEKL. Losses at the gene ends were 4 bases for V and 0 bases for J; bases not matched to a gene: 8. The CDR3 sequence is 17 residues long. The CDR3 sequence: CASSRTNTGATNEKLFF. Here the CDR3 DNA reads TGCGCCAGCAGCCGCACGAACACAGGGGCAACTAATGAAAAACTGTTTTTT.

The chain combines TRBV6-2 or TRBV6-3 with TRBJ2-7; maybe TRBD2 (6 bases). The germline gives CDR1 MNHEY, CDR2 SVGEGT. The CDR3 covers 12 residues. V was shortened by 4 bases and J by 2 bases, with 6 bases between the two germline ends. In nucleotides, the CDR3 is TGTGCCAGCAGTTTAGCGGCCTACGAGCAGTACTTC. This translates into CASSLAAYEQYF.

V usage is TRBV4-3 and J usage is TRBJ2-7, with 8 bases fitting TRBD2. Germline CDR1 LGHNA, CDR2 YSLEER. J was trimmed by 3 bases and V by 2 bases; bases with no gene match: 6. CDR3 length: 15 residues. CDR3 loop: CASSQTSGSFYEQYF. The CDR3 nucleotides are TGCGCCAGCAGCCAAACTAGCGGATCGTTCTACGAGCAGTACTTC.

This clone was seen once. The V gene is TRBV27, the J gene TRBJ2-4; D gene ambiguous. V was clipped by 4 bases and J by 4 bases, with 11 bases between them. Germline V lookup: CDR1 MNHEY, CDR2 SMNVEV (reference sequence). This CDR3 is built from 14 residues. CDR3 sequence: CASSSLGRKNIQYF. The CDR3 nucleotides are TGTGCCAGCAGTTCCCTCGGCCGAAAAAACATTCAGTACTTC.

This sequence joins TRBV12-3 or TRBV12-4 and TRBJ2-7; D call uncertain. The CDR3 consists of 13 residues. Trimming pared 4 bases from V and 0 bases from J, leaving 7 bases between. The CDR3: CASSSLDSYEQYF. CDR3 DNA: TGTGCCAGCAGTTCTTTAGACTCCTACGAGCAGTACTTC.

The rearrangement joins TRBV28 to TRBJ2-7; D unclear. Germline V gene data show CDR1 as MDHEN and CDR2 as SYDVKM. Trimming removed 6 bases at V and 1 base at J, with 19 bases between. CDR3 length equals 16 residues. CDR3 sequence reads: CASRPHSLGLSYEQYF. The CDR3 DNA reads TGTGCCAGCAGACCCCATAGCCTTGGGCTATCCTACGAGCAGTACTTC.

The chain has TRBV29-1 and TRBJ1-5; 8 nucleotides match TRBD1. Unmatched junction bases numbered 5, after V lost 4 bases and J lost 9 bases. The germline CDR1 and CDR2 sequences are SQVTM and ANQGSEA. CDR3 length: 12 amino acids. The CDR3 protein is CSVGEQGGPQHF. CDR3 nucleotides: TGCAGCGTTGGAGAACAGGGGGGGCCCCAGCATTTT.

The chain joins TRBV5-4 to TRBJ2-3, with D possibly matching TRBD2 (6 bases). With 3 bases removed from V and 2 bases from J, the gap between germline ends came to 13 bases. Germline V lookup: CDR1 SGHNT, CDR2 YYREEE (reference sequence). The CDR3 consists of 15 residues. CDR3 sequence: CASSSPGLDTDTQYF. The CDR3, as DNA: TGTGCCAGCAGCTCGCCGGGACTCGACACAGATACGCAGTATTTT.

This sequence joins TRBV5-8 and TRBJ2-1, with 7 bases identical to TRBD2. Per the germline V gene, CDR1 is SGHTS and CDR2 is YDEGEE. The CDR3 length is 13 residues. After removal of 4 bases from V and 15 bases from J, the junction contained 13 bases not matched to a gene. The CDR3 spells CASSPTGGVVPFF. As DNA, the CDR3 is TGTGCCAGCAGCCCGACGGGGGGTGTGGTTCCGTTCTTC.

The chain links TRBV6-5 to TRBJ1-1; the D is unclear. From germline, CDR1 is MNHEY and CDR2 SVGAGI. The CDR3 sequence is 14 residues long. Between the trimmed V and J ends, which lost 2 bases and 1 base, there was a span of 8 bases. The CDR3 spells CASSYTAPNTEAFF. CDR3 sequence (DNA): TGTGCCAGCAGTTACACAGCACCGAACACTGAAGCTTTCTTT.

CDR3 residues: CASSYSTSGQETQYF. DNA for the CDR3: TGTGCCAGCAGTTACTCAACTAGCGGCCAAGAGACCCAGTACTTC. The V and J genes are TRBV3-1 (or the pseudogene TRBV3-2) and TRBJ2-5; 8 positions agree with TRBD2. The CDR3 spans 15 residues. CDR1 is LGHDT, CDR2 YNNKEL, per germline (reference sequence). With V trimmed by 6 bases and J by 1 base, 7 bases remained unmatched.

The chain's CDR3 is CASSDEGGNNEQFF. Here the CDR3 DNA reads TGTGCCAGCAGTGATGAGGGAGGGAACAATGAGCAGTTCTTC. The chain employs TRBV6-4 and TRBJ2-1; 7 nucleotides line up with TRBD2. The CDR3 has 14 residues. The germline gives CDR1 MRHNA, CDR2 SNTAGT. The V segment lost 3 bases and the J segment 5 bases; nucleotides outside the gene matches: 4.

The V and J genes are TRBV24-1 and TRBJ1-1; a weak D match, TRBD1 (6 bases). V shed 3 bases and J shed 1 base, with 11 bases lying between them. This CDR3 has 15 amino acids. Germline V gene data show CDR1 as KGHDR and CDR2 as SFDVKD. CDR3 coding DNA: TGTGCCACCAGTGATCCATGGACAGAGAACACTGAAGCTTTCTTT. Translated: CATSDPWTENTEAFF.

This clone was recorded a few times. J is TRBJ2-2 and V is TRBV5-1, with D perhaps matching TRBD1 or TRBD2 (6 bases each). Trimming took 4 bases from V and 0 from J, leaving 13 bases between them. The CDR3 spans 16 residues. Germline lookup yields CDR1 SGHRS and CDR2 YFSETQ. CDR3: CASSAVRGANTGELFF. CDR3 nucleotide sequence: TGCGCCAGCAGCGCGGTAAGGGGGGCGAACACCGGGGAGCTGTTTTTT.

This rearrangement joins TRBV6-5 to TRBJ1-1; D call uncertain. This CDR3 has 14 residues. Trimming removed 0 bases at V and 10 bases at J, with 15 bases between. Germline CDR1 and CDR2: MNHEY and SVGAGI. The CDR3 loop reads CASSYSTGLKGAFF. Here the CDR3 DNA reads TGTGCCAGCAGTTACTCGACCGGGTTAAAGGGAGCTTTCTTT.

The chain employs TRBV5-1 and TRBJ2-6; possible D gene TRBD2, 6 bases. Trimming left V 6 bases short and J 0 bases short, with 19 bases between. CDR1 is SGHRS and CDR2 is YFSETQ in the germline V gene. The CDR3 length is 18 residues. CDR3 in amino acids: CASTPGSQIPSGANVLTF. The CDR3 DNA sequence: TGCGCCAGCACCCCCGGGAGCCAGATTCCCTCTGGGGCCAACGTCCTGACTTTC.